This T cell receptor beta chain is drawn from a study of T cell responses to AZD1222 COVID-19 vaccine. Generated by immunoSEQ multiplex PCR, the TCRdb table keeps only in-frame clones and is missing some. The table has about 140,000 clones, over 65% seen once. The receptor was derived from an adult in good health. This material consisted of peripheral blood, taken on day 0 of AZD1222 vaccination.

CDR3 loop: CASSNGGVRQPQHF. The CDR3 nucleotides read TGTGCCAGCAGTAATGGAGGGGTGCGTCAGCCCCAGCATTTT. The J gene is TRBJ1-5, the V gene TRBV5-4; possibly TRBD1 for D (5 bases). Germline V lookup: CDR1 SGHNT, CDR2 YYREEE (reference sequence). Trimming pared 5 bases from V and 6 bases from J, leaving 15 bases between. CDR3 length: 14 residues.